This T cell receptor beta chain was recovered during a study of PD-L1 blockade in urothelial cancer. Across the whole study: Analyzed time points were 3 weeks (second dose) and 6 weeks after therapy began.

Some clones are missing from TCRdb's copy, which holds only in-frame ones; the method was immunoSEQ multiplex PCR. Counted here are 100,000 to 150,000 clones, about 81% occurring once; the ten biggest clones make up 3.2%. Trimming took off 2 bases at V and 4 bases at J, with 10 bases between the two ends. CDR1 and CDR2 (germline): MNHEY, SVGAGI. This CDR3 region has 14 residues. The time point here: pretreatment peripheral blood. V and J are TRBV6-5 and TRBJ2-3; D is undetermined. The material was PBMCs, obtained around atezolizumab (anti-PD-L1) treatment. This TCR was sampled from a middle-aged man with urothelial cancer. DNA of the CDR3: TGTGCCAGCAGTTACACCAGAAGTCCAGATACGCAGTATTTT. As protein: CASSYTRSPDTQYF.